A single sample gave rise to the 29 T cell receptor beta chains below, sequenced in a study of neurological immune-mediated disorders (dated by TCRdb to about 2019). To prepare the library, 5' RACE was applied. Sequencing instrument: Illumina HiSeq 2500. TCRdb applied fastp at Q25 and MiXCR to the public reads, then kept only in-frame beta chains. Duplicate CDR3 protein sequences are folded into a single record with the most common DNA and genes. This sample holds 65,000 to 90,000 distinct CDR3 sequences; 5% to 5.5% were observed only once. The leading ten clones occupy 2% to 2.5% of the sample. Sample: PBMCs. The receptors shown here come from a woman aged 30 to 39 with multiple sclerosis.

The table lists this clonotype with a few counts. Possible read error: a much larger clone is one base away. The chain joins TRBV28 to TRBJ2-7; the D is unclear. Germline V gene lookup returns CDR1 MDHEN and CDR2 SYDVKM. The CDR3 covers 13 residues. DNA for the CDR3: TGTGTCAGCAGTTACGGCAACTCCTACGAGCAGTACTTC. Translation: CVSSYGNSYEQYF.

The chain employs TRBV12-3 or TRBV12-4 and TRBJ1-2; possibly TRBD1 for D (5 bases). With 6 bases removed from V and 4 bases from J, the gap between germline ends came to 24 bases. The CDR3 has 17 residues. The CDR3 reads CASSPSLVWDPFYGYTF. The CDR3 bases are TGTGCCAGCAGCCCATCTCTGGTTTGGGACCCCTTCTATGGCTACACCTTC.

The table lists this clonotype with a few counts. This chain joins TRBV5-1 and TRBJ1-1; D remains unclear. This CDR3 spans 13 amino acids. The ends were cut back, 3 bases at V and 2 bases at J, with 8 bases in the middle. Germline V lookup: CDR1 SGHRS, CDR2 YFSETQ. The CDR3 loop reads CASSSPANTEAFF. The CDR3 nucleotides read TGCGCCAGCAGCTCGCCAGCAAACACTGAAGCTTTCTTT.

The chain is built from TRBV5-1 and TRBJ1-1, with D tentatively TRBD1 (5 bases). The germline V gene has CDR1 SGHRS and CDR2 YFSETQ. This CDR3 is built from 16 residues. V was pared by 6 bases and J by 4 bases, with 22 bases between. The DNA of the CDR3 is TGCGCCAGCAAGCTTCTAGGGGAACCGGGTAGCACTGAAGCTTTCTTT. Its protein product is CASKLLGEPGSTEAFF.

This clonotype was seen ten or more times. The chain has TRBV10-3 and TRBJ2-3; 13 nucleotides match TRBD2. The CDR3 has 15 amino acids. V shed 2 bases and J 6 bases; nucleotides not matched to a gene: 2. Germline V gene data show CDR1 as ENHRY and CDR2 as SYGVKD. The CDR3 loop reads CAISEGLAGVDTQYF. As DNA, the CDR3 is TGTGCCATCAGTGAGGGACTAGCGGGGGTGGATACGCAGTATTTT.

The rearrangement uses TRBV20-1 and TRBJ1-4; TRBD1 might be the D (5 bases). This CDR3 has 15 amino acids. V lost 3 bases and J 7 bases, leaving 18 bases between the germline ends. Germline V lookup: CDR1 DFQATT, CDR2 SNEGSKA (reference sequence). This chain's CDR3 is CSARGPGGLGEKLFF. In DNA, the CDR3 is TGCAGTGCTAGGGGCCCCGGGGGTTTGGGTGAAAAACTGTTTTTT.

This clonotype was seen many times. The chain carries TRBV20-1 and TRBJ1-2; D uncertain. The V and J ends lost 5 bases and 1 base respectively, with 8 bases between them. The V gene's germline CDR1 is DFQATT and CDR2 SNEGSKA (reference sequence). The CDR3 runs 12 residues. The chain's CDR3 is CSAGNYNYGYTF. The CDR3 region has the DNA TGCAGTGCTGGGAACTATAACTATGGCTACACCTTC.

This clonotype showed up many times. The chain employs TRBV6-5 and TRBJ1-2; 9 nucleotides match TRBD1. This CDR3 spans 13 amino acids. The V and J ends lost 6 bases and 8 bases, in that order; junction bases with no gene match: 7. CDR1 and CDR2 from the germline V gene are MNHEY and SVGAGI. The CDR3: CASRETGGGGYTF. The CDR3 DNA is TGTGCCAGCAGGGAGACAGGGGGAGGCGGCTACACCTTC.

Comment on this clonotype: Since a much larger clone is just one base distant, this may be a read error. The V and J genes are TRBV5-1 and TRBJ1-5; tentative D call: TRBD1 (6 bases). The CDR3 totals 14 residues. The germline V gene encodes CDR1 SGHRS and CDR2 YFSETQ. CDR3 region: CANSLWSGEAPQHF. Here the CDR3 DNA reads TGCGCCAACAGCTTGTGGTCAGGGGAAGCGCCCCAGCATTTT.

This clonotype appeared many times. The V and J genes are TRBV5-1 and TRBJ2-7, with D perhaps TRBD2 (6 bases). Trimming cost V 7 bases and J 1 base, with 12 bases left between them. Germline V gene lookup returns CDR1 SGHRS and CDR2 YFSETQ. CDR3 length: 13 amino acids. The DNA of the CDR3 is TGCGCCAGCGGCCTCCGGGGGTCCTACGAGCAGTACTTC. This codes for CASGLRGSYEQYF.

This clonotype occurred many times. This chain uses TRBV10-2 with TRBJ2-7; no firm D call. The CDR3 consists of 13 residues. From germline, CDR1 is WSHSY and CDR2 SAAADI. V was cut by 2 bases and J by 6 bases, with 11 bases left in between. The CDR3 loop reads CASSEGRSPEQYF. CDR3 nucleotides: TGCGCCAGCAGTGAGGGCAGGTCCCCCGAGCAGTACTTC.

V gene TRBV3-1 combines with J gene TRBJ2-5; D is perhaps TRBD2 (6 bases). The V end was cut by 0 bases, the J end by 4 bases, with 15 bases between. The germline CDR1 and CDR2 sequences are LGHDT and YNNKEL (reference sequence). The CDR3 is 16 residues long. Written as DNA, the CDR3 is TGTGCCAGCAGCCAAGAGGGACTGGCGGCGTCAGAGACCCAGTACTTC. Translating gives CASSQEGLAASETQYF.

This clonotype was observed many times. V gene TRBV7-6 combines with J gene TRBJ2-5; no reliable D call. Germline V gene lookup returns CDR1 SGHVS and CDR2 FNYEAQ. V was shortened by 5 bases and J by 4 bases, with 8 bases between the two germline ends. The CDR3 has 12 residues. CDR3 protein: CASSLRRETQYF. In DNA, the CDR3 is TGTGCCAGCAGCCTAAGACGAGAGACCCAGTACTTC. Full variable domain (remainder filled in from reference TRBV7-6 and TRBJ2-5): GAGVSQSPRYKVTKRGQDVALRCDPISGHVSLYWYRQALGQGPEFLTYFNYEAQQDKSGLPNDRFSAERPEGSISTLTIQRTEQRDSAMYRCASSLRRETQYFGPGTRLLVL.

This clonotype appeared a few times. The J gene is TRBJ1-4, the V gene TRBV12-3 or TRBV12-4; D is perhaps TRBD1 (6 bases). V was shortened by 6 bases and J by 6 bases, with 17 bases between the two germline ends. The CDR3 contains 15 residues. The CDR3 protein is CASSPYRVGDEKLFF. CDR3 DNA sequence: TGTGCCAGCAGCCCCTACAGGGTAGGGGATGAAAAACTGTTTTTT.

There are a few counts of this clonotype. The chain carries TRBV28 and TRBJ1-1; unclear D gene. V lost 4 bases and J 7 bases, leaving 19 bases between the germline ends. The CDR3 loop spans 15 amino acids. CDR1 is MDHEN, CDR2 SYDVKM, per germline. The CDR3 region is CASSSPKTVGGEAFF. CDR3 coding DNA: TGTGCCAGCAGTTCACCCAAAACAGTGGGTGGTGAAGCTTTCTTT.

This clonotype came up many times. V and J are TRBV7-8 and TRBJ2-1, with 9 bases lining up with TRBD2. With 0 bases clipped from V and 5 bases from J, the junction kept 2 bases outside the gene matches. CDR3 length: 15 amino acids. The germline CDR1 and CDR2 sequences are SGHVS and FQNEAQ. The CDR3 DNA sequence: TGTGCCAGCAGCTTAGCGGCTAGCGGGAACAATGAGCAGTTCTTC. It is translated as CASSLAASGNNEQFF. The whole variable domain, remainder taken from reference TRBV7-8 and TRBJ2-1, is GAGVSQSPRYKVAKRGQDVALRCDPISGHVSLFWYQQALGQGPEFLTYFQNEAQLDKSGLPSDRFFAERPEGSVSTLKIQRTQQEDSAVYLCASSLAASGNNEQFFGPGTRLTVL.

This clonotype was recorded at least ten times. The V gene is TRBV20-1, the J gene TRBJ1-2, with 12 bases matching TRBD1. V lost 1 base to trimming and J lost 6 bases; unmatched junction nucleotides: 6. CDR1 is DFQATT and CDR2 is SNEGSKA in the germline V gene (reference sequence). This CDR3 has 15 amino acids. The CDR3 loop reads CSARGPGQGANGYTF. The DNA for the CDR3 is TGCAGTGCTAGAGGCCCGGGACAGGGGGCAAATGGCTACACCTTC.

The chain uses TRBV18 and TRBJ2-2, with a possible D match to TRBD2 (6 bases). This CDR3 comprises 15 residues. Germline V gene data show CDR1 as KGHSH and CDR2 as LQKENI. Trimming left V 0 bases short and J 5 bases short, with 10 bases between. The CDR3 region is CASSPPSRGTGELFF. In DNA form, the CDR3 reads TGTGCCAGCTCACCACCATCACGGGGGACCGGGGAGCTGTTTTTT.

This clonotype was seen many times. This rearrangement joins TRBV5-1 to TRBJ1-1; D perhaps matches TRBD1 (5 bases). Trimming took off 1 base at V and 4 bases at J, with 14 bases between the two ends. The V gene's germline CDR1 is SGHRS and CDR2 YFSETQ. The CDR3 runs to 15 residues. DNA of the CDR3: TGCGCCAGCAGCTTGTTAGGCGGGGGTGGCACTGAAGCTTTCTTT. Amino acid sequence: CASSLLGGGGTEAFF.

The gene calls are TRBV12-3 or TRBV12-4 and TRBJ2-3; 7 bases fit TRBD1. The CDR3 totals 12 residues. With V trimmed by 6 bases and J by 6 bases, 3 bases remained unmatched. The chain's CDR3 is CASRTQGDTQYF. CDR3 coding DNA: TGTGCCAGCAGAACACAGGGGGATACGCAGTATTTT.

This clonotype has just a few counts. This chain connects TRBV5-1 to TRBJ2-3; no clear D gene. This CDR3 has 16 residues. Between the trimmed V and J ends, which lost 0 bases and 4 bases, there was a span of 15 bases. CDR1 is SGHRS and CDR2 is YFSETQ in the germline V gene. CDR3 protein: CASSLGFGLDADTQYF. The CDR3 bases are TGCGCCAGCAGCTTGGGGTTCGGGCTAGACGCAGATACGCAGTATTTT.

This clonotype was seen ten or more times. This chain joins TRBV7-8 and TRBJ2-5, with TRBD2 matching over 13 bases. The CDR3 is made up of 17 amino acids. Per the germline V gene, CDR1 is SGHVS and CDR2 is FQNEAQ. V trimming: 4 bases; J trimming: 5 bases; junction bases outside the gene matches: 10. DNA for the CDR3: TGTGCCAGCAGCTCCGAGACTAGCGGGGGGCCCGGGGAGACCCAGTACTTC. Translating gives CASSSETSGGPGETQYF.

This clonotype occurred many times. The chain couples TRBV5-1 to TRBJ2-1, with a possible D match to TRBD1 (5 bases). The CDR3 spans 15 residues. V lost 0 bases to trimming and J lost 7 bases, with 14 bases between them. Germline loops: CDR1 SGHRS, CDR2 YFSETQ. CDR3 nucleotides: TGCGCCAGCAGCTTGGTCCAGGGTTCCGTAAATGAGCAGTTCTTC. It yields the protein CASSLVQGSVNEQFF.

This clonotype has a count of ten or more. The J gene is TRBJ1-2, the V gene TRBV5-6; no reliable D call. Trimming shortened V by 1 base and J by 5 bases, and 9 bases separated the two germline ends. The length of the CDR3 is 13 residues. CDR1 and CDR2 from the germline V gene are SGHDT and YYEEEE. CDR3 loop: CASSLRTHYGYTF. CDR3 coding DNA: TGTGCCAGCAGCTTGCGGACGCATTATGGCTACACCTTC.

This clonotype was observed many times. The CDR3, as DNA: TGTGCCAGCAGCAAGTTCCACCCAACAGGGATATCTATCCAGGTCCTAAGCTCCTACGAGCAGTACGTC. It encodes CASSKFHPTGISIQVLSSYEQYV. The genes are TRBV21-1 and TRBJ2-7; TRBD1, the D gene given by the table, was not confirmed from the DNA. TRBV21-1 is listed as a pseudogene. This CDR3 spans 23 amino acids.

This clonotype occurred many times. The chain has TRBV7-2 and TRBJ2-3; D not certain. CDR3 length equals 14 residues. V lost 5 bases and J lost 4, with 13 bases in between. Germline V CDR1 and CDR2: SGHTA, FQGNSA. The CDR3 region is CASSARTSPDTQYF. CDR3 nucleotides: TGTGCCAGCAGCGCCAGAACCAGCCCAGATACGCAGTATTTT.

This clonotype was seen at least ten times. The V call is TRBV20-1, the J call TRBJ2-2; D unclear. Germline lookup yields CDR1 DFQATT and CDR2 SNEGSKA (reference sequence). CDR3 length: 11 amino acids. Trimming left V 2 bases short and J 7 bases short, with 5 bases between. The CDR3, as DNA: TGCAGTGCTAGATCGTACGGGGAGCTGTTTTTT. Translating it yields CSARSYGELFF.

This sequence joins TRBV6-5 and TRBJ2-7; D might be TRBD1 or TRBD2, each matching 5 bases. Trimming cost V 5 bases and J 2 bases, with 10 bases left between them. The length of the CDR3 is 13 residues. Germline lookup yields CDR1 MNHEY and CDR2 SVGAGI. CDR3 residues: CASSPSGPYEQYF. The CDR3 DNA is TGTGCCAGCAGTCCCTCGGGACCCTACGAGCAGTACTTC.

CDR3 residues: CASSYWGGGITGELFF. The CDR3 DNA sequence: TGTGCCAGCAGTTATTGGGGAGGTGGTATCACCGGGGAGCTGTTTTTT. The chain couples TRBV6-1 to TRBJ2-2, with TRBD2 as a possible D gene (6 bases). The CDR3 loop spans 16 amino acids. Looked up from germline, CDR1 is MNHNS and CDR2 is SASEGT. V lost 5 bases to trimming and J lost 4 bases, with 17 bases between them.